This TCR beta chain appears in the sequencing data of a study of post-analysis software for immune sequencing data. This clonotype was picked up a small number of times. Its specificity is unknown. The TCR beta cDNA libraries contained unique molecular identifiers. TCRdb recomputed calls from the PCR reads with MiXCR, one row per CDR3 protein. The sample has fewer than 550,000 distinct CDR3 sequences, approximately 34% seen once. General study points: Patients had higher frequencies than controls of about five TRBV segments, including TRBV5-6, TRBV5-1 and TRBV20-1.

The V and J ends lost 3 bases and 7 bases, in that order; junction bases with no gene match: 13. This CDR3 has 16 residues. The germline CDR1 and CDR2 sequences are SGHKS and YYEKEE (reference sequence). The sequenced sample consisted of blood. This TCR derives from a girl aged 2-17 years with multiple sclerosis. The chain employs TRBV5-5 and TRBJ2-1; TRBD2 matches 7 bases. CDR3 in DNA: TGTGCCAGCAGCTCACGGGCGGGGGTTCCCCGGAATGAGCAGTTCTTC. Translating it yields CASSSRAGVPRNEQFF.